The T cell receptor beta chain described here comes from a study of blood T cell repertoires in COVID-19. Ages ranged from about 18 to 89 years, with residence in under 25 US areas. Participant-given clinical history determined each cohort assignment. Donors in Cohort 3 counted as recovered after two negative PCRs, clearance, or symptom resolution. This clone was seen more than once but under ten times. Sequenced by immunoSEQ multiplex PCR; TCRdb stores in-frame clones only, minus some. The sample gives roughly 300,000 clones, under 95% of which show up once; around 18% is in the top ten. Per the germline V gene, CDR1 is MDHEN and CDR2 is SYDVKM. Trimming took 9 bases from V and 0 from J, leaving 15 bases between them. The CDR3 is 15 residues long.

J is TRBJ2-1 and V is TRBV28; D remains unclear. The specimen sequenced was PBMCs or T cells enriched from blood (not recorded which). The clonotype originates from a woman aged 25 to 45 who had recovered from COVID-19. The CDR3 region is CASLAAAVSYNEQFF. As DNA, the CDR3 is TGTGCCAGTCTTGCCGCGGCAGTCTCCTACAATGAGCAGTTCTTC.